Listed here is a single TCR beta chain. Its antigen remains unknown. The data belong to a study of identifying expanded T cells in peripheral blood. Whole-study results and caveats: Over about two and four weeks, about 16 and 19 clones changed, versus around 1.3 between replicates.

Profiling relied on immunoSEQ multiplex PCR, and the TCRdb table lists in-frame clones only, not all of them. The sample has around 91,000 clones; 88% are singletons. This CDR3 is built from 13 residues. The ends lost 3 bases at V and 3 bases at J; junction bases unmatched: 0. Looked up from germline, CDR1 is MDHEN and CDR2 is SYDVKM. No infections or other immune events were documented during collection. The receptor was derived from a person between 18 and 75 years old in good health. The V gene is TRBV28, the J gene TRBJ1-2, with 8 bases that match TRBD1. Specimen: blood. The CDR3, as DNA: TGTGCCAGCAGTTTCAGGGGGCACTATGGCTACACCTTC. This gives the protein CASSFRGHYGYTF.